The entry that follows covers one T cell receptor (beta chain) sequence. The antigen is undetermined. Assay: immunoSEQ multiplex PCR; the TCRdb copy retains only in-frame clones and omits some. The sample consists of roughly 590,000 clones, nearly 97% of them appearing once. The sample is drawn from a study of shared clonotypes between healthy human individuals. The overall study: Researchers assigned three CD4 naive, three CD4 memory, two CD8 naive and one CD8 memory plate to each donor.

The germline V gene has CDR1 LNHNV and CDR2 YYDKDF (reference sequence). There are 15 residues in the CDR3. Findings of the study overall: Generally, estimated richness proved larger in naive subsets than it did in memory subsets. Sharing of clonotypes among donors was expected to vary with sequencing depth. Sampling covered nothing but blood. Tissue TCR repertoires likely differ from those found in blood.

In the naive CD8 group, cells lacked CD45RO and were positively selected for CCR7, so terminally differentiated effector memory CD45RA+ cells were left out. The sequenced material came from naive CD8+ T cells sorted from blood. The V and J genes are TRBV15 and TRBJ2-5; D may correspond to TRBD1 or TRBD2 (5 bases each). The J call may not be correct, given that the DNA end is closer to TRBJ2-7. The receptor was isolated from a young woman in good health. This CDR3 reads CATSRDSGTSYEQYF. In DNA, the CDR3 is TGTGCCACCAGCAGAGATTCAGGGACGAGTTACGAGCAGTACTTC.